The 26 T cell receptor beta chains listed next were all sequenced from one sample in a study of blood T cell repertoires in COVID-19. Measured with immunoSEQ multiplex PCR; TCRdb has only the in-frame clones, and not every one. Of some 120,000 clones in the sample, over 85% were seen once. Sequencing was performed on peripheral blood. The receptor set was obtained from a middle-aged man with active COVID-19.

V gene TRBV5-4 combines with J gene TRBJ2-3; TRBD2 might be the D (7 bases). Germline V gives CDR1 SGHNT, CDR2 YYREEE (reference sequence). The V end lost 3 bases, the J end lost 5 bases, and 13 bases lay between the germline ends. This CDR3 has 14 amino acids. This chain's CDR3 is CASSWGGAVDTQYF. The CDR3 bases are TGTGCCAGCAGCTGGGGGGGGGCCGTAGATACGCAGTATTTT.

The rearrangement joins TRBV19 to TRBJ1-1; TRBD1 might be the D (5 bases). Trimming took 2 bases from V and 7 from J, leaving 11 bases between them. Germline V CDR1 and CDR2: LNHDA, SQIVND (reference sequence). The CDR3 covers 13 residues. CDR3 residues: CASSIRGAVEAFF. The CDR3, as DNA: TGTGCCAGTAGTATACGCGGGGCCGTTGAAGCTTTCTTT.

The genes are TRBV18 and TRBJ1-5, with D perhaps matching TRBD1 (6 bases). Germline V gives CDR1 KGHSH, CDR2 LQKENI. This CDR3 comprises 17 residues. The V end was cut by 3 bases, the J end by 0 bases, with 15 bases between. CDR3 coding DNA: TGTGCCAGCTCACCCGGTATTGGACAGACTAGCAATCAGCCCCAGCATTTT. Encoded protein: CASSPGIGQTSNQPQHF.

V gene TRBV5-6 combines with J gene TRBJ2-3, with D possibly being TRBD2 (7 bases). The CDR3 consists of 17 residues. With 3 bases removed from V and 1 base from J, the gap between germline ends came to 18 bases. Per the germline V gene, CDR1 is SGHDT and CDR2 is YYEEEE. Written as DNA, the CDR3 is TGTGCCAGCAGCTGGGGAGGGGGGGCTAGCGGCACAGATACGCAGTATTTT. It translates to CASSWGGGASGTDTQYF. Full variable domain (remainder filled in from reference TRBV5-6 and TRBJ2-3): DAGVTQSPTHLIKTRGQQVTLRCSPKSGHDTVSWYQQALGQGPQFIFQYYEEEERQRGNFPDRFSGHQFPNYSSELNVNALLLGDSALYLCASSWGGGASGTDTQYFGPGTRLTVL.

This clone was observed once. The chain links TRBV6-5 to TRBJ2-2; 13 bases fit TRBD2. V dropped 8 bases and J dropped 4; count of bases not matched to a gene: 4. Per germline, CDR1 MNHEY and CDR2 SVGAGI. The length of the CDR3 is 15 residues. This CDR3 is CASRRTSGGTGELFF. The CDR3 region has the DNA TGTGCCAGCCGAAGGACTAGCGGGGGCACCGGGGAGCTGTTTTTT.

CDR3 region: CASNAGTEAFF. CDR3 sequence (DNA): TGTGCCAGCAACGCGGGGACTGAAGCTTTCTTT. The chain has TRBV28 and TRBJ1-1; D uncertain. Trimming removed 7 bases at V and 5 bases at J, with 8 bases between. The V gene's germline CDR1 is MDHEN and CDR2 SYDVKM. The CDR3 extends over 11 amino acids.

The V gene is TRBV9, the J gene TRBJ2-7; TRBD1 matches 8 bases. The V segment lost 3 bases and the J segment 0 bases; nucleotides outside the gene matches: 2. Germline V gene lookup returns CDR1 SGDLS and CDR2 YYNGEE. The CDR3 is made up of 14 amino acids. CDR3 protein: CASSEGQVSYEQYF. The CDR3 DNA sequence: TGTGCCAGCAGCGAGGGACAGGTCTCCTACGAGCAGTACTTC.

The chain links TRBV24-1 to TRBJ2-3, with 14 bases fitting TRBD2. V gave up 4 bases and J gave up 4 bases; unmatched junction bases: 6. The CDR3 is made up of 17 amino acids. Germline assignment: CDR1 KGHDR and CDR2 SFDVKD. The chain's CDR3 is CATSEGRLAGGADTQYF. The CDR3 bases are TGTGCCACCAGTGAGGGTCGACTAGCGGGAGGGGCAGATACGCAGTATTTT.

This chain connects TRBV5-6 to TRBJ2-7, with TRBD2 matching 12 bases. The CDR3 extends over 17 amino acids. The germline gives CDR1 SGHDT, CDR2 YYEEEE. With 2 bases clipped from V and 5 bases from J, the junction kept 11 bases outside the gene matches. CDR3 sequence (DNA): TGTGCCAGCAGCTTACGGACTAGCGGGATTCTTTGGAACGAGCAGTACGTC. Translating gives CASSLRTSGILWNEQYV.

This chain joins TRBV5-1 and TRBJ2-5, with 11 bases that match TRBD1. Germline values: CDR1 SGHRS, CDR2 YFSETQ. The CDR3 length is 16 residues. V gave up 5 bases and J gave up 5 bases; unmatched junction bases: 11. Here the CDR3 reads CASSGIPGQGEETQYF. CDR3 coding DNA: TGCGCCAGCAGTGGGATCCCGGGACAGGGGGAGGAGACCCAGTACTTC.

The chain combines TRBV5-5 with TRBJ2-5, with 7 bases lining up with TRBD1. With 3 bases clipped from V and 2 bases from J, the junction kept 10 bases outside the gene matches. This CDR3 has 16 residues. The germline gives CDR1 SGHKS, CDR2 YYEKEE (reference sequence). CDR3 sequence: CASSWGPGTVQETQYF. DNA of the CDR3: TGTGCCAGCAGCTGGGGCCCCGGGACAGTACAAGAGACCCAGTACTTC. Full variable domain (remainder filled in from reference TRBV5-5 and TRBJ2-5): DAGVTQSPTHLIKTRGQQVTLRCSPISGHKSVSWYQQVLGQGPQFIFQYYEKEERGRGNFPDRFSARQFPNYSSELNVNALLLGDSALYLCASSWGPGTVQETQYFGPGTRLLVL.

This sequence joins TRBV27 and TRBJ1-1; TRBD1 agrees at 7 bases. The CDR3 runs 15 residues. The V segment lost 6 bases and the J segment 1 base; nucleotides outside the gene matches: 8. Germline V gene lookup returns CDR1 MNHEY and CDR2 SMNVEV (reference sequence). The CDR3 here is CASSFKGAGNTEAFF. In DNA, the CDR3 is TGTGCCAGCAGCTTCAAGGGGGCCGGGAACACTGAAGCTTTCTTT.

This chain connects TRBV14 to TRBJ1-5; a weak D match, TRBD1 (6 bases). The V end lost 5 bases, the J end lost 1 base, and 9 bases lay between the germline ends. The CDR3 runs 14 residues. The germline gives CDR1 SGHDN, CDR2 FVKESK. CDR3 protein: CASSTTGSNQPQHF. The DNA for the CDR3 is TGTGCCAGCAGCACAACAGGGAGCAATCAGCCCCAGCATTTT.

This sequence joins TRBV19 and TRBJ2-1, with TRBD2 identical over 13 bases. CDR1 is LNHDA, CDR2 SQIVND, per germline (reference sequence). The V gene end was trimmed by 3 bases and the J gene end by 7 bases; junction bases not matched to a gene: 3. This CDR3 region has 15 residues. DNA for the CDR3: TGTGCCAGTAGTATCGGGACTAGCGGGACTAATGAGCAGTTCTTC. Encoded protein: CASSIGTSGTNEQFF.

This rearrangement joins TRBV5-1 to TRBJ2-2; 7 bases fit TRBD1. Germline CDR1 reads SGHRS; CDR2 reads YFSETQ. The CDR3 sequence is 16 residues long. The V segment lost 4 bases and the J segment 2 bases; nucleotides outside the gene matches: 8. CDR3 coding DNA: TGCGCCAGCAGCCCCCCTACAGGGGACAACACCGGGGAGCTGTTTTTT. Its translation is CASSPPTGDNTGELFF.

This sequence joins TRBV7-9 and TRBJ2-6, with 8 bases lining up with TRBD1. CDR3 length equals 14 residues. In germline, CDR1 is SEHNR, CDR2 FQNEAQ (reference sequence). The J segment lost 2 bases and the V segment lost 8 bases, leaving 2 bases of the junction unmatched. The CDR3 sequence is CASGTGAGANVLTF. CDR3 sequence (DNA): TGTGCCAGCGGGACAGGTGCTGGGGCCAACGTCCTGACTTTC.

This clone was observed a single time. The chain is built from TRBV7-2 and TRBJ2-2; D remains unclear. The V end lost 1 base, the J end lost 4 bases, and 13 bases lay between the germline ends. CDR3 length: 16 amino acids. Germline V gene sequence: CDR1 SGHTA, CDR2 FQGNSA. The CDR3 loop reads CASSLVRRLITGELFF. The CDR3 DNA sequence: TGTGCCAGCAGCTTAGTGCGGCGATTGATCACCGGGGAGCTGTTTTTT.

This chain's CDR3 is CASSLARRENTEAFF. For the CDR3, the DNA is TGTGCCAGCAGCTTAGCTCGGCGGGAGAACACTGAAGCTTTCTTT. The chain is built from TRBV11-3 and TRBJ1-1; D unclear. The CDR3 loop spans 15 amino acids. The germline V gene encodes CDR1 SGHNT and CDR2 YENEEA. The V end lost 1 base, the J end lost 1 base, and 10 bases lay between the germline ends.

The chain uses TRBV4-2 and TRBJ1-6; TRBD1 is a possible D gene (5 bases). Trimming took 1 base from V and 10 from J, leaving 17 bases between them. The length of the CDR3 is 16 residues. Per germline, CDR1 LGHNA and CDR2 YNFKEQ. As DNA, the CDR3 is TGTGCCAGCAGCCAAGCCCACCAGGGCGACGGATCACCCCTCCACTTT. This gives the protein CASSQAHQGDGSPLHF.

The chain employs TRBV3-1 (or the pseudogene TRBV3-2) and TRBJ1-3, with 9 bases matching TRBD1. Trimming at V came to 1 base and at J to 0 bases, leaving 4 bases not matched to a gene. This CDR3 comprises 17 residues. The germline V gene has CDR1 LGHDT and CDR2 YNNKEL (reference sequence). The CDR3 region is CASSQAGQGGSGNTIYF. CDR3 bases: TGTGCCAGCAGCCAAGCGGGACAGGGAGGCTCTGGAAACACCATATATTTT.

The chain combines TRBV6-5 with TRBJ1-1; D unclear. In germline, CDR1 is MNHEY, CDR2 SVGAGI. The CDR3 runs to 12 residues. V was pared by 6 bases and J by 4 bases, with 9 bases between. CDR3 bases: TGTGCCAGCAGACCTGCGGCCACTGAAGCTTTCTTT. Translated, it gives CASRPAATEAFF.

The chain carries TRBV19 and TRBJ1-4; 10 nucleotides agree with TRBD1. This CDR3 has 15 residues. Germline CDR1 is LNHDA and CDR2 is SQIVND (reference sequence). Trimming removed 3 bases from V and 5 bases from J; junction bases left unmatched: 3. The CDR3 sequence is CASSMTGGRNEKLFF. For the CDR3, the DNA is TGTGCCAGTAGTATGACAGGGGGCAGGAATGAAAAACTGTTTTTT.

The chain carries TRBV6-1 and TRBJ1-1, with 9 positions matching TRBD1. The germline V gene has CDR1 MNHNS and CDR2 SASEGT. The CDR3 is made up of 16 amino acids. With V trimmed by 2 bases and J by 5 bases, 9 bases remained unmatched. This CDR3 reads CASSEPGRGQGTEAFF. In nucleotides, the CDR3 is TGTGCCAGCAGTGAACCCGGACGAGGACAGGGGACTGAAGCTTTCTTT.

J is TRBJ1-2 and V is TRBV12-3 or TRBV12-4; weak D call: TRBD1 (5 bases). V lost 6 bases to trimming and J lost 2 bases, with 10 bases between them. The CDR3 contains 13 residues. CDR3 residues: CASSPGPNYGYTF. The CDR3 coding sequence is TGTGCCAGCAGCCCAGGGCCGAACTATGGCTACACCTTC.

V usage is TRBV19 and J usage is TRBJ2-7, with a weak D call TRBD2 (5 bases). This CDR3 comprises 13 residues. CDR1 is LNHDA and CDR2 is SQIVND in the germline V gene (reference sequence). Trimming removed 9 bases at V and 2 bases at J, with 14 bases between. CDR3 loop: CASTGSEAYEQYF. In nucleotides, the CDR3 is TGTGCCAGCACGGGGTCGGAGGCCTACGAGCAGTACTTC.

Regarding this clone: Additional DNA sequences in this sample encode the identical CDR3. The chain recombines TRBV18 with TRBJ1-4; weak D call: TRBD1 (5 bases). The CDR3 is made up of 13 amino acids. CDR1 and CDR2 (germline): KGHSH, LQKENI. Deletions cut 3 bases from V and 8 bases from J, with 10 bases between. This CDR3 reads CASSPGTGEKLFF. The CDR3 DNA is TGTGCCAGCTCACCTGGAACAGGAGAAAAACTGTTTTTT.